These 29 T cell receptor beta chains were all obtained from the same sample, sequenced in a study of blood T cells in healthy people across ages. A second about 7 to 11 cycle PCR used barcoded and J-beta primers. TCRdb analysed the 5' RACE reads with MiXCR anew, one entry per CDR3 protein. The sample includes hundreds of thousands of distinct CDR3 sequences, 55% to 70% seen only once; the top ten take roughly 22%. What was sequenced was blood. The receptor set was obtained from a man aged 25 to 40 in good health.

This sequence joins TRBV6-1 and TRBJ1-6; the D is unclear. V was pared by 10 bases and J by 0 bases, with 16 bases between. The CDR3 is made up of 16 amino acids. Germline CDR1 and CDR2: MNHNS and SASEGT. CDR3 DNA: TGTGCCACCTATTCCCGGGGAAGCTCCTATAATTCACCCCTCCACTTT. Translation gives CATYSRGSSYNSPLHF.

This chain links TRBV20-1 with TRBJ2-1; 13 bases map to TRBD2. The DNA end lines up better with TRBJ2-7; the J call may be wrong. This CDR3 is built from 17 residues. CDR1 is DFQATT and CDR2 is SNEGSKA in the germline V gene (reference sequence). The CDR3 DNA sequence: TGCAGTGCTAACGGCGGGGGACTAGCGGGAACCTACAATGAGCAGTACTTC. Protein: CSANGGGLAGTYNEQYF.

CDR3 nucleotide sequence: TGCAGTGCTACCACAGGGACGGGTTTTTCACCCCTCCACTTT. Translated, it gives CSATTGTGFSPLHF. The genes are TRBV20-1 and TRBJ1-6, with a weak D call TRBD1 (6 bases). V was cut by 4 bases and J by 9 bases, with 16 bases left in between. This CDR3 has 14 amino acids. From germline, CDR1 is DFQATT and CDR2 SNEGSKA (reference sequence).

This clonotype was seen a handful of times. CDR3 sequence reads: CASSPYSSSGANVLTF. The CDR3 DNA follows: TGCGCCAGCAGCCCGTACAGCAGCTCTGGGGCCAACGTCCTGACTTTC. The chain links TRBV5-1 to TRBJ2-6; D gene unclear. The CDR3 extends over 16 amino acids. V was trimmed by 4 bases and J by 0 bases, leaving 11 bases between them. Germline V gene sequence: CDR1 SGHRS, CDR2 YFSETQ.

This sequence joins TRBV20-1 and TRBJ2-3, with a weak D call TRBD2 (7 bases). V dropped 6 bases and J dropped 0 bases, with 10 bases sitting between them. The CDR3 consists of 13 residues. In germline, CDR1 is DFQATT, CDR2 SNEGSKA (reference sequence). CDR3 amino acids: CSAAGASTDTQYF. CDR3 DNA sequence: TGCAGTGCGGCGGGGGCTAGCACAGATACGCAGTATTTT.

About this clonotype itself: A much larger clone sits a single nucleotide away, making a read error possible. The rearrangement links TRBV7-2 to TRBJ2-1; 7 nucleotides align to TRBD1. Germline-derived CDR1 and CDR2 are SGHTA and FQGNSA. J was trimmed by 6 bases and V by 4 bases; bases with no gene match: 9. The CDR3 length is 15 residues. The CDR3 DNA reads TGTGCCAGCAGCTATAGCGAGGGGGCTGGCAATGAGCAGTTCTTC. Its protein product is CASSYSEGAGNEQFF.

This clonotype has a single count. Here the CDR3 reads CASSQLRVSPLHF. Here the CDR3 DNA reads TGCGCCAGCAGCCAGCTCAGGGTTTCACCCCTCCACTTT. The chain is built from TRBV4-3 and TRBJ1-6; maybe TRBD1 (5 bases). Germline CDR1 and CDR2: LGHNA and YSLEER. Trimming shortened V by 3 bases and J by 9 bases, and 9 bases separated the two germline ends. This CDR3 contains 13 residues.

There are a few counts of this clonotype. Its ends do not fully match the called genes, so a read error is possible. The V gene is TRBV6-2 or TRBV6-3, the J gene TRBJ2-5; 10 bases fit TRBD2. Germline values: CDR1 MNHEY, CDR2 SVGEGT. This CDR3 spans 13 amino acids. The CDR3 coding sequence is TGTGTCAGCAGCGACCTCCTAGCGGGAGTAGTGTACTTC. The encoded protein is CVSSDLLAGVVYF.

The rearrangement joins TRBV28 to TRBJ2-5; possible D gene TRBD2, 7 bases. Deletions cut 0 bases from V and 5 bases from J, with 22 bases between. Germline-derived CDR1 and CDR2 are MDHEN and SYDVKM. The CDR3 length is 18 residues. CDR3 coding DNA: TGTGCCAGCAGTTTATGGTCCGCCGGCGGGAGAAGGGGGGAGACCCAGTACTTC. Translating it yields CASSLWSAGGRRGETQYF.

The gene calls are TRBV7-2 and TRBJ2-5; D possibly corresponds to TRBD2 (5 bases). Looked up from germline, CDR1 is SGHTA and CDR2 is FQGNSA. Between the trimmed V and J ends, which lost 5 bases and 3 bases, there was a span of 10 bases. The CDR3 totals 13 residues. CDR3 in DNA: TGTGCCAGCAGCACTAGACCCGAAGAGACCCAGTACTTC. Translated, it gives CASSTRPEETQYF.

The chain recombines TRBV6-6 with TRBJ2-7; the match to TRBD2 covers 10 bases. Germline V gene data show CDR1 as MNHNY and CDR2 as SVGAGI (reference sequence). The CDR3 is 13 amino acids. V trimming: 5 bases; J trimming: 6 bases; junction bases outside the gene matches: 4. CDR3 sequence reads: CASSGTSEIEQYF. CDR3 sequence (DNA): TGTGCCAGCAGTGGGACTAGCGAGATCGAGCAGTACTTC.

This rearrangement joins TRBV27 to TRBJ1-1; no clear D. The CDR3 runs to 13 residues. The V and J ends lost 2 bases and 10 bases respectively, with 14 bases between them. Germline V gives CDR1 MNHEY, CDR2 SMNVEV (reference sequence). The CDR3: CASSLAAQRVAFF. DNA for the CDR3: TGTGCCAGCAGTTTAGCGGCGCAAAGGGTAGCTTTCTTT.

The chain couples TRBV6-6 to TRBJ1-6; the D is unclear. This CDR3 has 12 residues. V was clipped by 3 bases and J by 10 bases, with 7 bases between them. The V gene's germline CDR1 is MNHNY and CDR2 SVGAGI (reference sequence). The CDR3 sequence is CASSYTQSPLHF. In DNA, the CDR3 is TGTGCCAGCAGTTATACCCAATCACCCCTCCACTTT.

This clonotype showed up just once. This chain joins TRBV27 and TRBJ2-5; D possibly corresponds to TRBD1 (5 bases). Germline assignment: CDR1 MNHEY and CDR2 SMNVEV (reference sequence). CDR3 length: 12 residues. Trimming left V 9 bases short and J 11 bases short, with 19 bases between. Here the CDR3 reads CASWGRLNEQYF. As DNA, the CDR3 is TGTGCCAGTTGGGGCAGACTCAATGAGCAGTACTTC.

J is TRBJ1-2 and V is TRBV4-1; no firm D call. V lost 0 bases and J lost 2, with 10 bases in between. Germline loops: CDR1 MGHRA, CDR2 YSYEKL. There are 15 residues in the CDR3. The CDR3, as DNA: TGCGCCAGCAGCCAAGATACAGTTCGCAACTATGGCTACACCTTC. The encoded protein is CASSQDTVRNYGYTF.

V usage is TRBV28 and J usage is TRBJ2-3; 11 bases fit TRBD2. This CDR3 region has 15 residues. V lost 3 bases, J lost 4 bases, and 3 bases stayed unmatched. Germline V gene sequence: CDR1 MDHEN, CDR2 SYDVKM. CDR3 DNA sequence: TGTGCCAGCAGTTTCGAACTAGCGGGAGCAGATACGCAGTATTTT. It encodes CASSFELAGADTQYF.

This chain connects TRBV25-1 to TRBJ1-5; tentative D call: TRBD1 (6 bases). V lost 5 bases to trimming and J lost 0 bases, with 23 bases between them. Germline CDR1 reads MGHDK; CDR2 reads SYGVNS. The CDR3 is made up of 19 amino acids. The chain's CDR3 is CASSSAIGDTPYSNQPQHF. CDR3 coding DNA: TGTGCCAGCAGTTCGGCTATCGGGGACACTCCATATAGCAATCAGCCCCAGCATTTT.

The chain employs TRBV12-3 or TRBV12-4 and TRBJ2-7; the D gene is possibly TRBD1 (6 bases). The CDR3 is made up of 14 amino acids. Between the trimmed V and J ends, which lost 3 bases and 2 bases, there was a span of 11 bases. This CDR3 is CASSFDRPPYEQYF. The CDR3 coding sequence is TGTGCCAGCAGTTTTGACAGGCCCCCCTACGAGCAGTACTTC.

This clonotype was observed a handful of times. The chain employs TRBV6-5 and TRBJ2-7, with D possibly being TRBD1 or TRBD2 (5 bases each). This CDR3 has 13 residues. Deletions cut 2 bases from V and 6 bases from J, with 11 bases between. Looked up from germline, CDR1 is MNHEY and CDR2 is SVGAGI. The CDR3 region has the DNA TGTGCCAGCAGTTACCCGGGGACGGGCGAGCAGTACTTC. Amino acids: CASSYPGTGEQYF.

This clonotype was seen more than once but under ten times. The chain is built from TRBV27 and TRBJ2-3, with 7 bases identical to TRBD2. This CDR3 is 15 amino acids long. Germline V gene sequence: CDR1 MNHEY, CDR2 SMNVEV (reference sequence). V dropped 5 bases and J dropped 1; count of bases not matched to a gene: 6. In nucleotides, the CDR3 is TGTGCCAGCAGTCTCCCAACTAGCGGCACAGATACGCAGTATTTT. It specifies CASSLPTSGTDTQYF.

The chain has TRBV29-1 and TRBJ2-1, with a possible D match to TRBD2 (6 bases). The germline V gene encodes CDR1 SQVTM and CDR2 ANQGSEA. The V end lost 6 bases, the J end lost 3 bases, and 15 bases lay between the germline ends. The CDR3 is 14 amino acids. The CDR3 is CSVEGLGFYNEQFF. The CDR3 DNA follows: TGCAGCGTGGAGGGGTTGGGATTCTACAATGAGCAGTTCTTC.

The rearrangement links TRBV20-1 to TRBJ1-4; D may be TRBD1 (5 bases). V was pared by 2 bases and J by 3 bases, with 10 bases between. There are 14 residues in the CDR3. In germline, CDR1 is DFQATT, CDR2 SNEGSKA (reference sequence). This CDR3 reads CSARPGTANEKLFF. CDR3 DNA: TGCAGTGCTAGACCAGGGACGGCTAATGAAAAACTGTTTTTT.

This clonotype has a handful of counts. This sequence joins TRBV10-3 and TRBJ1-1, with TRBD1 as a possible D gene (5 bases). Per germline, CDR1 ENHRY and CDR2 SYGVKD. Trimming pared 6 bases from V and 0 bases from J, leaving 8 bases between. The CDR3 sequence is 13 residues long. The CDR3 sequence: CAIRGGLNTEAFF. The DNA of the CDR3 is TGTGCCATCAGGGGGGGGTTGAACACTGAAGCTTTCTTT.

The chain is built from TRBV21-1 and TRBJ2-4; the table calls TRBD1, which could not be checked here. The tail of the sequence fits TRBJ2-7 better, so the J call may be wrong. TRBV21-1 is a pseudogene segment. The CDR3 loop spans 15 amino acids. The CDR3 spells CATFFGSQGMSEQYF. The CDR3 DNA sequence: TGTGCCACCTTCTTCGGATCGCAGGGGATGTCCGAGCAGTACTTC.

This clonotype appeared many times. This chain links TRBV20-1 with TRBJ2-7, with 9 bases matching TRBD1. CDR1 is DFQATT, CDR2 SNEGSKA, per germline (reference sequence). This CDR3 is 15 amino acids long. V was pared by 0 bases and J by 5 bases, with 8 bases of the junction left unmatched. CDR3 nucleotide sequence: TGCAGTGCTAGAGATTTCGGACAGGGGTTCCACGAGCAGTACTTC. Its translation: CSARDFGQGFHEQYF.

V usage is TRBV29-1 and J usage is TRBJ2-7; 7 nucleotides line up with TRBD1. The CDR3 runs 13 residues. With V trimmed by 7 bases and J by 4 bases, 10 bases remained unmatched. Germline V lookup: CDR1 SQVTM, CDR2 ANQGSEA. The DNA for the CDR3 is TGCAGCGCTTCCCCGGGACAGCCTTACGAGCAGTACTTC. This gives the protein CSASPGQPYEQYF.

The chain uses TRBV7-2 and TRBJ2-7; TRBD1 is a possible D gene (6 bases). The CDR3 length is 15 residues. Germline V lookup: CDR1 SGHTA, CDR2 FQGNSA. V shed 1 base and J shed 3 bases, with 13 bases lying between them. CDR3 sequence (DNA): TGTGCCAGCAGCTTAGGGGCGGACAGTGGCTACGAGCAGTACTTC. This gives the protein CASSLGADSGYEQYF.

CDR3 nucleotide sequence: TGCAGTGCTAGACCGGGACAGGGATGGTACGAGCAGTACTTC. Amino acids: CSARPGQGWYEQYF. This sequence joins TRBV20-1 and TRBJ2-4; 9 bases line up with TRBD1. The J call may be faulty, since TRBJ2-7 better matches the DNA end. CDR1 is DFQATT and CDR2 is SNEGSKA in the germline V gene (reference sequence). CDR3 size: 14 residues.

The gene calls are TRBV29-1 and TRBJ2-3; D perhaps matches TRBD2 (5 bases). Germline CDR1 is SQVTM and CDR2 is ANQGSEA. This CDR3 comprises 14 residues. V lost 4 bases and J lost 2, with 13 bases in between. CDR3 loop: CSVAVTTDTDTQYF. The CDR3 region has the DNA TGCAGCGTTGCAGTGACTACAGACACAGATACGCAGTATTTT.